This entry lists 25 T cell receptor beta chains sequenced from one sample in a study of blood T cell repertoires in COVID-19. Sequenced by immunoSEQ multiplex PCR; TCRdb stores in-frame clones only, minus some. The table includes 55,000 to 70,000 clones, over 80% detected once. Sequences were obtained from peripheral blood. The source is a woman in her sixties with acute or convalescent COVID-19.

This clone came up a few times. The chain uses TRBV7-9 and TRBJ2-2; D not certain. The germline V and J ends were trimmed by 7 bases and 15 bases, with 6 bases remaining between them. The CDR3 loop spans 8 amino acids. CDR1 and CDR2 from the germline V gene are SEHNR and FQNEAQ (reference sequence). The CDR3 protein is CASTPVFF. The CDR3 region has the DNA TGTGCCAGCACTCCGGTGTTTTTT.

The rearrangement joins TRBV7-8 to TRBJ1-2; the match to TRBD1 covers 9 bases. Losses at the gene ends were 1 base for V and 8 bases for J; bases not matched to a gene: 2. Germline CDR1 and CDR2: SGHVS and FQNEAQ. This CDR3 contains 13 residues. CDR3 protein: CASSLGGQGGYTF. For the CDR3, the DNA is TGTGCCAGCAGCTTAGGGGGACAGGGAGGCTACACCTTC.

This clone was seen more than once but under ten times. The chain joins TRBV7-2 to TRBJ2-7, with D possibly TRBD1 on 6 matching bases. This CDR3 comprises 14 residues. The germline V gene encodes CDR1 SGHTA and CDR2 FQGNSA. Trimming shortened V by 3 bases and J by 1 base, and 10 bases separated the two germline ends. The CDR3 DNA reads TGTGCCAGCAGCTTCCAGGGGTCTTCCTACGAGCAGTACTTC. Translated, it gives CASSFQGSSYEQYF.

This sequence joins TRBV19 and TRBJ1-1; no clear D gene. The CDR3 sequence is 13 residues long. The V gene lost 3 bases and the J gene lost 3 bases, with 8 bases spanning the gap. CDR1 LNHDA and CDR2 SQIVND come from the germline V gene (reference sequence). CDR3 DNA: TGTGCCAGTAGTATTCAGGTTGACACTGAAGCTTTCTTT. It codes for CASSIQVDTEAFF.

Written as DNA, the CDR3 is TGTGCCAGCAGCTTTTCTCTAGCGGGGGGCGGCACAGATACGCAGTATTTT. This sequence encodes CASSFSLAGGGTDTQYF. This chain uses TRBV5-8 with TRBJ2-3, with 11 bases fitting TRBD2. Trimming took 2 bases from V and 1 from J; bases not matched to a gene: 6. The CDR3 consists of 17 residues. Germline CDR1 reads SGHTS; CDR2 reads YDEGEE.

The chain uses TRBV10-3 and TRBJ1-2, with D uncertain. The CDR3 runs 14 residues. Germline V gene sequence: CDR1 ENHRY, CDR2 SYGVKD. Trimming removed 11 bases from V and 4 bases from J, with 20 bases in between. The CDR3 DNA is TGTGCCTCAACCCAGGAAGGAACAAGCTATGGCTACACCTTC. It codes for CASTQEGTSYGYTF.

The gene calls are TRBV10-3 and TRBJ1-2; the match to TRBD1 covers 7 bases. The CDR3 has 15 residues. CDR1 is ENHRY, CDR2 SYGVKD, per germline. V trimming: 0 bases; J trimming: 2 bases; junction bases outside the gene matches: 3. In nucleotides, the CDR3 is TGTGCCATCAGTGAGTCTGCGGGACAGAACTATGGCTACACCTTC. Translation: CAISESAGQNYGYTF.

This clone was counted only a few times. V usage is TRBV19 and J usage is TRBJ1-4; D not certain. Trimming removed 6 bases at V and 5 bases at J, with 10 bases between. The germline V gene encodes CDR1 LNHDA and CDR2 SQIVND (reference sequence). There are 13 residues in the CDR3. The CDR3 is CASRSERNEKLFF. CDR3 sequence (DNA): TGTGCCAGTAGATCGGAGAGAAATGAAAAACTGTTTTTT.

CDR3 in amino acids: CASSSPPGQSLLAGELFF. The CDR3 bases are TGTGCCAGTAGTTCACCACCGGGACAGAGTCTTTTGGCCGGGGAGCTGTTTTTT. This sequence joins TRBV19 and TRBJ2-2; TRBD1 aligns across 7 bases. Trimming at V came to 5 bases and at J to 6 bases, leaving 18 bases not matched to a gene. The CDR3 consists of 18 residues. The germline CDR1 and CDR2 sequences are LNHDA and SQIVND (reference sequence).

The chain carries TRBV6-5 and TRBJ1-3; the D is unclear. Germline CDR1 is MNHEY and CDR2 is SVGAGI. V dropped 5 bases and J dropped 4 bases, with 12 bases sitting between them. This CDR3 has 14 amino acids. This CDR3 reads CASSRGGPGNTIYF. The CDR3 coding sequence is TGTGCCAGCAGTCGGGGAGGGCCAGGAAACACCATATATTTT.

In this sample, this clone turned up a few times. The rearrangement links TRBV2 to TRBJ1-2; D is uncertain. Germline loops: CDR1 SNHLY, CDR2 FYNNEI. The CDR3 has 14 amino acids. V shed 7 bases and J shed 0 bases, with 12 bases lying between them. DNA of the CDR3: TGTGCCAGCAAAGTTGACACAACTAACTATGGCTACACCTTC. Its protein product is CASKVDTTNYGYTF.

The CDR3 reads CASTGPRGDTQYF. CDR3 sequence (DNA): TGTGCCAGCACCGGACCCAGGGGGGATACGCAGTATTTT. V and J are TRBV6-5 and TRBJ2-3; 7 positions match TRBD1. V gave up 7 bases and J gave up 6 bases; unmatched junction bases: 7. The length of the CDR3 is 13 residues. Germline-derived CDR1 and CDR2 are MNHEY and SVGAGI.

This clone has more than one count but fewer than ten. This chain links TRBV2 with TRBJ1-6, with 8 bases identical to TRBD1. J gave up 15 bases and V 3 bases, and 4 bases lay outside the gene matches. CDR1 and CDR2 from the germline V gene are SNHLY and FYNNEI. The CDR3 spans 12 residues. Written as DNA, the CDR3 is TGTGCCAGCAGTGAGCAGGGGGCTATCCTCCACTTT. Residues: CASSEQGAILHF.

The CDR3 is CASSLEGGGSEAFF. The CDR3 region has the DNA TGCGCCAGCAGCTTGGAAGGGGGCGGCTCTGAAGCTTTCTTT. The V gene is TRBV5-1, the J gene TRBJ1-1; 7 bases align to TRBD1. This CDR3 has 14 amino acids. The ends lost 0 bases at V and 6 bases at J; junction bases unmatched: 5. Germline V lookup: CDR1 SGHRS, CDR2 YFSETQ.

The rearrangement joins TRBV6-4 to TRBJ1-4, with no clear D. V was clipped by 7 bases and J by 7 bases, with 4 bases between them. There are 10 residues in the CDR3. Germline assignment: CDR1 MRHNA and CDR2 SNTAGT. The CDR3 coding sequence is TGTGCCAGCATAGTTGAAAAACTGTTTTTT. It translates to CASIVEKLFF.

V is TRBV5-1 and J is TRBJ1-5, with D perhaps matching TRBD1 (6 bases). V shed 4 bases and J shed 7 bases, with 15 bases lying between them. CDR3 size: 14 residues. CDR1 SGHRS and CDR2 YFSETQ come from the germline V gene. Here the CDR3 reads CASSAQGGGQPQHF. CDR3 sequence (DNA): TGCGCCAGCAGCGCACAGGGAGGGGGACAGCCCCAGCATTTT.

The chain recombines TRBV9 with TRBJ2-1; TRBD2 might be the D (6 bases). The CDR3 contains 15 residues. Germline assignment: CDR1 SGDLS and CDR2 YYNGEE. Trimming cost V 0 bases and J 7 bases, with 14 bases left between them. CDR3 sequence: CASSVGAGRLNEQFF. In DNA, the CDR3 is TGTGCCAGCAGCGTAGGGGCGGGGCGCTTGAATGAGCAGTTCTTC.

This chain joins TRBV4-1 and TRBJ2-2; 8 bases are a match to TRBD1. Germline trimming cut 4 bases from V and 6 bases from J; bases unmatched to any gene: 4. This CDR3 contains 14 residues. Germline V gene data show CDR1 as MGHRA and CDR2 as YSYEKL. CDR3 loop: CASSRVTGAGELFF. The CDR3, as DNA: TGCGCCAGCAGCCGGGTGACAGGGGCCGGGGAGCTGTTTTTT.

The chain is built from TRBV19 and TRBJ1-6, with 8 bases matching TRBD1. The V gene's germline CDR1 is LNHDA and CDR2 SQIVND (reference sequence). The CDR3 runs to 17 residues. J was trimmed by 7 bases and V by 4 bases; bases with no gene match: 12. The chain's CDR3 is CASSTATGGIINSPLHF. The CDR3 region has the DNA TGTGCCAGTAGTACCGCCACAGGGGGTATAATCAATTCACCCCTCCACTTT.

This clone was observed a single time. The chain combines TRBV7-2 with TRBJ1-2; 7 nucleotides match TRBD1. The CDR3 length is 18 residues. Germline CDR1 is SGHTA and CDR2 is FQGNSA. Trimming took 4 bases from V and 8 from J; bases not matched to a gene: 22. The CDR3 spells CASSWTGGTAELSMGYTF. The CDR3 nucleotides are TGTGCCAGCAGCTGGACGGGGGGGACAGCAGAGCTCTCTATGGGCTACACCTTC.

Only a few counts were recorded for this clone. Here the CDR3 reads CASSGIGQAEGGYTF. CDR3 DNA sequence: TGCGCCAGCAGTGGAATCGGGCAGGCCGAGGGAGGCTACACCTTC. V is TRBV4-3 and J is TRBJ1-2; D remains ambiguous. The V gene's germline CDR1 is LGHNA and CDR2 YSLEER. This CDR3 is built from 15 residues. Trimming removed 6 bases at V and 8 bases at J, with 22 bases between.

In its sample, this clone was seen once. The chain has TRBV7-2 and TRBJ1-3; 7 bases are shared with TRBD1. There are 14 residues in the CDR3. J was trimmed by 2 bases and V by 5 bases; bases with no gene match: 3. Looked up from germline, CDR1 is SGHTA and CDR2 is FQGNSA. CDR3 coding DNA: TGTGCCAGCAGCCTAGGGACAGCTGGAAACACCATATATTTT. It yields the protein CASSLGTAGNTIYF.

The V call is TRBV7-3, the J call TRBJ2-3, with a tentative D call TRBD2 (5 bases). Per the germline V gene, CDR1 is SGHTA and CDR2 is FQGTGA. Trimming pared 2 bases from V and 2 bases from J, leaving 11 bases between. CDR3 length equals 15 residues. CDR3 in amino acids: CASSLRSVLTDTQYF. The CDR3 DNA is TGTGCCAGCAGCTTACGTAGCGTGCTCACAGATACGCAGTATTTT.

The chain uses TRBV9 and TRBJ2-3, with D possibly being TRBD2 (7 bases). The CDR3 runs 20 residues. Germline V gene data show CDR1 as SGDLS and CDR2 as YYNGEE. V was pared by 0 bases and J by 8 bases, with 31 bases between. The CDR3 nucleotides read TGTGCCAGCAGCGTAGTAGCAGGCATCCCGGGGGGACAAAGGGTTTGTACGCAGTATTTT. Its translation is CASSVVAGIPGGQRVCTQYF.

The chain uses TRBV5-7 and TRBJ2-7, with D possibly TRBD1 on 5 matching bases. TRBV5-7 is reported as an ORF; its role is uncertain. V dropped 0 bases and J dropped 2 bases, with 6 bases sitting between them. The CDR3 has 13 residues. The DNA for the CDR3 is TGTGCCAGCAGCTTGGCGGACACCTACGAGCAGTACTTC. This translates into CASSLADTYEQYF.